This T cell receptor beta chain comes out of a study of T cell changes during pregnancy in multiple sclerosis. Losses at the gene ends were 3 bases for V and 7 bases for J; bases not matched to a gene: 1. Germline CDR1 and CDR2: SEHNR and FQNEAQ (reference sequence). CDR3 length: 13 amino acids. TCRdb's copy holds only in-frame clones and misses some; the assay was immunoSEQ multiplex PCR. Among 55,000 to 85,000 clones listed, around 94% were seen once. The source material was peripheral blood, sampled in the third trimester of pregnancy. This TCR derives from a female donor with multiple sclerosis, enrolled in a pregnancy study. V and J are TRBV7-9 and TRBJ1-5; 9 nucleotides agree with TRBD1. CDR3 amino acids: CASSFDRGQPQHF. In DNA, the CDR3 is TGTGCCAGCAGCTTCGACAGGGGGCAGCCCCAGCATTTT.